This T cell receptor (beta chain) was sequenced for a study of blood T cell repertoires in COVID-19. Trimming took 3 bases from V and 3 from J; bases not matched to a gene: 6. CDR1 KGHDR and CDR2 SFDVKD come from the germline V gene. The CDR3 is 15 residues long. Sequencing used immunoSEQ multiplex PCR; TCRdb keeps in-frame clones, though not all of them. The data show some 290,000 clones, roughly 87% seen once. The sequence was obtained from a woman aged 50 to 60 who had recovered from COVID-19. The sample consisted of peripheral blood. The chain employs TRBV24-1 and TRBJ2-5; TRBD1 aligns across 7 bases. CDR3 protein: CATSDPAGGEETQYF. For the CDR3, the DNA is TGTGCCACCAGTGATCCCGCAGGGGGTGAAGAGACCCAGTACTTC.